This paragraph covers one T cell receptor beta chain sequence. Method: immunoSEQ multiplex PCR; TCRdb's copy keeps in-frame clones and lacks some. The sample has about 2.1 million clones; 85% to 95% are singletons. CDR3 length equals 12 residues. Looked up from germline, CDR1 is SNHLY and CDR2 is FYNNEI. V shed 6 bases and J 3 bases; nucleotides not matched to a gene: 0. This specimen comes from a study of shared clonotypes between healthy human individuals. CD8 cells regarded as naive lacked CD45RO, were positively chosen for CCR7, and omitted terminally differentiated effector memory CD45RA+ cells. The chain carries TRBV2 and TRBJ2-7, with TRBD2 matching over 9 bases. The TCR was taken from a man in his late teens or twenties in good health. Some clones in this sample may be carry-over from other donors' samples. The source material was naive CD8+ T cells from PBMCs. The CDR3 is CASRTSGYEQYF. Written as DNA, the CDR3 is TGTGCCAGCAGGACTAGCGGCTACGAGCAGTACTTC.